This T cell receptor (beta chain) appears in the sequencing data of a study of T cell repertoires in cytomegalovirus infection (dated by TCRdb to the late 2010s). Concerning the study at large: Peptide stimulations targeted recently identified HLA-C-restricted CMV epitopes, whose presentation resists viral immunomodulation, together with well-studied HLA-B-restricted epitopes. Because public TCR beta signatures pointed to carriage of CMV infection together with the matching HLA type, the HLA type of each donor mattered for the analysis. Overall study outcomes, separate from this receptor: In both this cohort and an independent roughly 400-donor cohort, the cumulative frequency of public TCR beta family members distinguished carriers of CMV infection plus the relevant HLA type. The ex vivo response was dominated by HLA-C-restricted CMV-specific TCR beta clonotypes, which also provided the single most frequent clonotype in two of eight donors.

Sequencing took place on an Illumina HiSeq 1500. TCRdb ran its own pipeline on the public reads, namely fastp trimming at Q25 and MiXCR clone calling, and kept in-frame beta chains. For every CDR3 protein sequence, its rows merge into one entry that carries the most common genes and DNA. This sample gives hundreds of thousands of distinct CDR3 sequences in total; less than 35% of them show up just once. The leading ten clones occupy around 12% of the sample. To note about this clonotype: Its binding antigen is unknown. It has no much larger one-base neighbor in the sample; base qualities were not kept.

Taken with the paper, the label for treatment or condition translates to: in vitro stimulation with specific CMV peptide epitopes to enrich CMV-specific T cells. V loses 5 bases at its end and J loses 1 base; junction bases beyond the gene matches: 8. CDR1 and CDR2 are drawn from the germline V gene: SGHVT, SQSDAQ. Its CDR3 holds 15 amino acids, cysteine through phenylalanine. Only the CDR3 portion is preserved as DNA: 45 bases, with reading frame beginning at the first base. The TCR comes from a human donor in good health (CMV status not recorded). Some clones in this sample may be carry-over from other donors' samples. Specimen: cultured CD8+ T cells from PBMCs, collected from culture after CMV antigen stimulation. Recombination joined TRBV7-4 with TRBJ2-7; the junction holds 7 bases that match TRBD1. The DNA sequence reads TGTGCCAGCAGCCAAAACACAGGGGCTTCCTACGAGCAGTACTTC. It encodes CASSQNTGASYEQYF. Where the CDR3 stops, the reference TRBV7-4 and TRBJ2-7 genes take over; the full variable domain is GAGVSQSPRYKVAKRGRDVALRCDSISGHVTLYWYRQTLGQGSEVLTYSQSDAQRDKSGRPSGRFSAERPERSVSTLKIQRTEQGDSAVYLCASSQNTGASYEQYFGPGTRLTVT.